The next 6 T cell receptor beta chains were all read from a single sample in a study of PD-1 blockade in mismatch repair-deficient tumors. Method: immunoSEQ multiplex PCR; TCRdb's copy keeps in-frame clones and lacks some. This sample has around 100,000 clones, with over 75% found just once. The input for sequencing was peripheral blood, taken about eight months after starting pembrolizumab. The source is an adult with mismatch repair-deficient cancer.

This clone has only a few counts. The chain joins TRBV18 to TRBJ2-7, with a possible D match to TRBD2 (6 bases). The V and J ends lost 3 bases and 0 bases respectively, with 9 bases between them. In germline, CDR1 is KGHSH, CDR2 LQKENI. The CDR3 consists of 14 residues. CDR3 sequence reads: CASSPTSPSYEQYF. DNA for the CDR3: TGTGCCAGCTCACCGACTAGTCCCTCCTACGAGCAGTACTTC.

This clone was counted only a few times. This rearrangement joins TRBV6-4 to TRBJ2-6; D is unresolved. Germline loops: CDR1 MRHNA, CDR2 SNTAGT. V shed 2 bases and J shed 1 base, with 9 bases lying between them. CDR3 length: 16 residues. Here the CDR3 reads CASSDRVSSGANVLTF. The CDR3 nucleotides read TGTGCCAGCAGTGACAGGGTGTCATCTGGGGCCAACGTCCTGACTTTC.

This clone turned up a few times. The chain links TRBV21-1 to TRBJ2-7. TRBV21-1 is described as a pseudogene. CDR3 length equals 11 residues. CDR3 residues: CASSASYEQYF. The CDR3 bases are TGTGCCAGCAGCGCCTCTTACGAGCAGTACTTC.

CDR3 DNA sequence: TGTGCCAGCAGCAACCGGGACAACTACGAGCAGTACTTC. Translating gives CASSNRDNYEQYF. J is TRBJ2-7 and V is TRBV11-2; D may be TRBD1 (6 bases). V was shortened by 5 bases and J by 3 bases, with 11 bases between the two germline ends. Germline values: CDR1 SGHAT, CDR2 FQNNGV. The CDR3 sequence is 13 residues long.

The V gene is TRBV14, the J gene TRBJ2-2; 8 positions match TRBD1. The CDR3 has 16 amino acids. The germline V gene has CDR1 SGHDN and CDR2 FVKESK. Unmatched junction bases numbered 8, after V lost 3 bases and J lost 5 bases. The CDR3 nucleotides are TGTGCCAGCAGCCAGAGGGGCAGGGGGCAAACCGGGGAGCTGTTTTTT. Translation gives CASSQRGRGQTGELFF.

This chain links TRBV7-2 with TRBJ1-4; D is undetermined. CDR3 length: 13 residues. The V and J ends lost 4 bases and 8 bases respectively, with 11 bases between them. CDR1 and CDR2 (germline): SGHTA, FQGNSA. The CDR3 region has the DNA TGTGCCAGCAGCTCCGGGGTTCGGGAAAAACTGTTTTTT. Protein sequence: CASSSGVREKLFF. Based on the CDR3 plus reference TRBV7-2 and TRBJ1-4, the full variable domain is GAGVSQSPSNKVTEKGKDVELRCDPISGHTALYWYRQSLGQGLEFLIYFQGNSAPDKSGLPSDRFSAERTGGSVSTLTIQRTQQEDSAVYLCASSSGVREKLFFGSGTQLSVL.